This T cell receptor beta chain was observed in a study of cytomegalovirus exposure and HLA in healthy donors. Whole-study results and caveats: The CMV antigen specificity of a few CMV-associated chains was confirmed through in vitro analysis.

On this clone itself: No antigen is known for it.

The PCR used 60 Vbeta and 13 Jbeta primers. Sequenced by immunoSEQ multiplex PCR; TCRdb stores in-frame clones only, minus some. The repertoire includes approximately 220,000 clones, 76% of them detected once, and 0.55% to 0.75% sits in the top ten. The TCR originated in a man aged 18 to 29 in good health and CMV-seronegative. The specimen was PBMCs.

The CDR3 loop reads CASSGRGGDTEAFF. The CDR3 DNA is TGTGCCAGCAGCGGGAGGGGAGGTGACACTGAAGCTTTCTTT. The chain links TRBV2 to TRBJ1-1, with D perhaps TRBD1 (5 bases). This CDR3 has 14 residues. Germline V gene sequence: CDR1 SNHLY, CDR2 FYNNEI. Trimming took off 6 bases at V and 3 bases at J, with 14 bases between the two ends.